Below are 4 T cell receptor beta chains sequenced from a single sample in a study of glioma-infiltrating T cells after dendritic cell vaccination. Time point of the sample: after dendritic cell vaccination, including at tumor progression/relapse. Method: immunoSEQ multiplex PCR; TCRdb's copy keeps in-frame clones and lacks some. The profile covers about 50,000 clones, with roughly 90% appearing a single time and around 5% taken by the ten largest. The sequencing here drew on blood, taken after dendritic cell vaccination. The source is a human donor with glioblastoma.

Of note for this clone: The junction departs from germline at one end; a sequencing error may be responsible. CDR3 sequence (DNA): TGCGCCAGCGGTGATCGGGACTATCCTGAGCAGTTCTTC. Protein product: CASGDRDYPEQFF. The rearrangement joins TRBV10-1 to TRBJ2-1; TRBD2 matches at 7 bases. The CDR3 covers 13 residues. Germline V gene lookup returns CDR1 WNHNN and CDR2 SYGVQD (reference sequence).

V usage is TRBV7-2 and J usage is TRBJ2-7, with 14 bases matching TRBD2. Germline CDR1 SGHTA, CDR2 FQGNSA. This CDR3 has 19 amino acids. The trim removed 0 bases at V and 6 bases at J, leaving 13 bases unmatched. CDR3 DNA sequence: TGTGCCAGCAGCTTAGCACCGGGACTAGCGGGAGTGAGAATGCTCGAGCAGTACTTC. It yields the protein CASSLAPGLAGVRMLEQYF. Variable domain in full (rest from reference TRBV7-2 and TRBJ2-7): GAGVSQSPSNKVTEKGKDVELRCDPISGHTALYWYRQSLGQGLEFLIYFQGNSAPDKSGLPSDRFSAERTGGSVSTLTIQRTQQEDSAVYLCASSLAPGLAGVRMLEQYFGPGTRLTVT.

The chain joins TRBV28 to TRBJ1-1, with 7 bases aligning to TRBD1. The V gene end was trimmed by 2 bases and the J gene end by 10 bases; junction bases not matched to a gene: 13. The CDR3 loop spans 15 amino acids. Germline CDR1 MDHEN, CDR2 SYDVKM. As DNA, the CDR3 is TGTGCCAGCAGTTTACCCAGAGGGACAGCCGCTTCAGCTTTCTTT. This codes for CASSLPRGTAASAFF.

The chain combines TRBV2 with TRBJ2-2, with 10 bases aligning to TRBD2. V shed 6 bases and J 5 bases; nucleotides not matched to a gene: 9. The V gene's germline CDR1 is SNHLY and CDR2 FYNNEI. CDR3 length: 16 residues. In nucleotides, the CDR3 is TGTGCCAGCAGAGGGTCTAGCGGGAGACGGACCGGGGAGCTGTTTTTT. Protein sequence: CASRGSSGRRTGELFF.